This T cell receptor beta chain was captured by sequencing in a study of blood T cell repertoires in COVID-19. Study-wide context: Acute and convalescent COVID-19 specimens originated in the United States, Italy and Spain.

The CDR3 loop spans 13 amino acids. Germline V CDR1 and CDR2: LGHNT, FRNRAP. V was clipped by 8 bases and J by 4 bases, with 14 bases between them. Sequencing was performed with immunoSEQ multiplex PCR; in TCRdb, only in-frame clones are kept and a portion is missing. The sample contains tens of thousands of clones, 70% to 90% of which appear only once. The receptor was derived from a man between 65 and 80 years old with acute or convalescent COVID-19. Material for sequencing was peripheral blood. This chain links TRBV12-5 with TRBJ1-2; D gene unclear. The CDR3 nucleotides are TGTGCTAGTTTCCCGGGAATCGGCTATGGCTACACCTTC. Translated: CASFPGIGYGYTF. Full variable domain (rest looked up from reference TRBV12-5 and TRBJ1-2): DARVTQTPRHKVTEMGQEVTMRCQPILGHNTVFWYRQTMMQGLELLAYFRNRAPLDDSGMPKDRFSAEMPDATLATLKIQPSEPRDSAVYFCASFPGIGYGYTFGSGTRLTVV.